This T cell receptor (beta chain) was sequenced during a study of CD8 T cells in Susac syndrome. The CDR3 runs 15 residues. CD8+ and CD4+ blood T cells underwent TCR beta sequencing. Random hexamers were used to reverse transcribe an amount of about 0.5 to 1 ug RNA. MiXCR, applied by TCRdb to the immunoSEQ multiplex PCR reads, yields one record per CDR3 protein. In the table there are about 300,000 distinct CDR3 sequences, roughly 85% of which are singletons. The clonotype comes from a human donor with multiple sclerosis. The genes are TRBV21-1 and TRBJ2-1; whether TRBD2, the table's D call, matches the DNA was not checked. TRBV21-1 is flagged as a pseudogene. Sample: CD8+ T cells from PBMCs. Here the CDR3 DNA reads TGTGCCAGCAGCAATGGTCGGGAGCGGGACAATGAGCAGTTCTTC. Translation: CASSNGRERDNEQFF.